This TCR beta chain emerged from a study of cytomegalovirus exposure and HLA in healthy donors. The wider study: Within the Caucasian-associated ancestry cluster were roughly 81% of the approximately 390 genotyped donors. Overall study results and limits: Analysis performed later found around 15,000 TCR beta sequences associated with HLA alleles at 0.05 false discovery rate. The authors enumerated 150 to 200 TCR beta chains as linked to cytomegalovirus.

To note about this clone: No antigen is known for it. The same CDR3 is also encoded by other DNA sequences in this sample.

The study ran its PCR with 60 Vbeta and 13 Jbeta primers. Some clones are missing from TCRdb's copy, which holds only in-frame ones; the method was immunoSEQ multiplex PCR. This table holds roughly 200,000 clones, around four fifths found once. V lost 4 bases to trimming and J lost 6 bases, with 13 bases between them. The CDR3 runs to 14 residues. Germline CDR1 and CDR2: SGHRS and YFSETQ. This receptor was identified in a man aged 40-50 years in good health and CMV-seropositive. The sample taken for sequencing was PBMCs. The rearrangement uses TRBV5-1 and TRBJ1-4, with a possible D match to TRBD1 (6 bases). The DNA of the CDR3 is TGCGCCAGCAGCCGGGGACAACGGGATGAAAAACTGTTTTTT. This gives the protein CASSRGQRDEKLFF.